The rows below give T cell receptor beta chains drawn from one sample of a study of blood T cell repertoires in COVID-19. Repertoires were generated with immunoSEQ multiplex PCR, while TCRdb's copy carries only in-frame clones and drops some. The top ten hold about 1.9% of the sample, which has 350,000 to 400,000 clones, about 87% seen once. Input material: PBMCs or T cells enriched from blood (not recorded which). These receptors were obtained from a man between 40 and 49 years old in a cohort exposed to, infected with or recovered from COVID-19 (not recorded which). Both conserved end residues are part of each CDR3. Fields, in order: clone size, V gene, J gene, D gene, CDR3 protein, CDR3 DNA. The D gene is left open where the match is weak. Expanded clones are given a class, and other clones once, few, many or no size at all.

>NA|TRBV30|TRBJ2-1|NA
CAWSFGQGYNEQFF
TGTGCCTGGAGTTTCGGGCAGGGGTACAATGAGCAGTTCTTC
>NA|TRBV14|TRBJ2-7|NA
CASSQGVRGNYEQYF
TGTGCCAGCAGCCAAGGTGTCAGGGGCAACTACGAGCAGTACTTC
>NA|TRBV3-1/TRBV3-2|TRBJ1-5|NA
CASSQGSDQPQHF
TGTGCCAGCAGCCAAGGGTCGGATCAGCCCCAGCATTTT
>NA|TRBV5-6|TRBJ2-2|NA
CASSLANTGELFF
TGTGCCAGCAGCTTGGCTAACACCGGGGAGCTGTTTTTT
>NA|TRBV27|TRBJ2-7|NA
CASSFGGGGAYEQYF
TGTGCCAGCAGTTTCGGGGGTGGAGGGGCCTACGAGCAGTACTTC
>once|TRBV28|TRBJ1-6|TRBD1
CASSRPRQGGSPLHF
TGTGCCAGCAGTCGACCTCGACAGGGAGGTTCACCCCTCCACTTT
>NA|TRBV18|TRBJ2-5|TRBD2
CASSPGTSGEETQYF
TGTGCCAGCTCACCTGGGACTAGCGGTGAGGAGACCCAGTACTTC
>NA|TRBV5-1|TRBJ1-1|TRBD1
CASSTGQAVMNTEAFF
TGCGCCAGCAGCACTGGACAGGCGGTCATGAACACTGAAGCTTTCTTT
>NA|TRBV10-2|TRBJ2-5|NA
CASSGPGGQETQYF
TGCGCCAGCAGTGGACCCGGGGGTCAAGAGACCCAGTACTTC
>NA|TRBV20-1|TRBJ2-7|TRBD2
CSASPGLSYEQYF
TGCAGTGCTAGTCCGGGACTATCCTACGAGCAGTACTTC
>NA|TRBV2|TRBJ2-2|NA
CASTRQATGELFF
TGTGCCAGCACCCGACAAGCCACCGGGGAGCTGTTTTTT
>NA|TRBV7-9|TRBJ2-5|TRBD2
CASSSSGRAGETQYF
TGTGCCAGCAGTTCTAGCGGGAGGGCCGGGGAGACCCAGTACTTC
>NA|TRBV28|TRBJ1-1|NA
CASSLVAEAFF
TGTGCCAGCAGTTTGGTGGCAGAAGCTTTCTTT
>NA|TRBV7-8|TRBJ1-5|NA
CASTPESSSNQPQHF
TGTGCCAGCACCCCTGAGTCTTCTAGCAATCAGCCCCAGCATTTT
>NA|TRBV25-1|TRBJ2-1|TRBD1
CASSESGTGHNEQFF
TGTGCCAGCAGTGAATCGGGGACAGGGCACAATGAGCAGTTCTTC
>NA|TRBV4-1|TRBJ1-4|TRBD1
CASSQDQVIPGGQVEKLFF
TGCGCCAGCAGCCAAGATCAGGTCATCCCCGGGGGACAGGTTGAAAAACTGTTTTTT
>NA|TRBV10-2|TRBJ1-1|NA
CASSEQGNTEAFF
TGCGCCAGCAGTGAACAGGGGAACACTGAAGCTTTCTTT
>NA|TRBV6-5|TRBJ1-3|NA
CASRPGDNSGNTIYF
TGTGCCAGCAGACCTGGGGACAACTCTGGAAACACCATATATTTT
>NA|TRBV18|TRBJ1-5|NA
CASSPRQVDQPQHF
TGTGCCAGCTCACCTCGACAGGTTGATCAGCCCCAGCATTTT
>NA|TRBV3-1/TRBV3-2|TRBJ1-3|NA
CASSQGPRASLTGNTIYF
TGTGCCAGCAGCCAAGGGCCGAGGGCCTCCCTAACAGGAAACACCATATATTTT
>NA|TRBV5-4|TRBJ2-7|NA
CASSLRAGSTYEQYF
TGTGCCAGCAGCTTGCGGGCGGGCTCTACCTACGAGCAGTACTTC
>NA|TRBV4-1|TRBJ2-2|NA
CASVGTGELFF
TGCGCCAGCGTCGGCACCGGGGAGCTGTTTTTT
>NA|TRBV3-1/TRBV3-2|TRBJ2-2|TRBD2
CASRPGTSGDTGELFF
TGTGCCAGCAGACCCGGGACTAGCGGGGATACCGGGGAGCTGTTTTTT
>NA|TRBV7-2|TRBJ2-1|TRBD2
CASSRDYQGEQFF
TGTGCCAGCAGCCGGGACTATCAAGGGGAACAGTTCTTC
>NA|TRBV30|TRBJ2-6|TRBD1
CAWSVLDRSYSGANVLTF
TGTGCCTGGAGTGTATTGGACAGGTCCTACTCTGGGGCCAACGTCCTGACTTTC
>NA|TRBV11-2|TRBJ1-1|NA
CASSFTGTSTEAFF
TGTGCCAGCAGCTTCACAGGGACGAGCACTGAAGCTTTCTTT
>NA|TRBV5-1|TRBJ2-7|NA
CASSLYFRQPSSYEQYF
TGCGCCAGCAGCTTGTACTTTCGGCAGCCTAGCTCCTACGAGCAGTACTTC
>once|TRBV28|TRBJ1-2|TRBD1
CASSLRDRDYNYGYTF
TGTGCCAGCAGTTTACGGGACAGGGACTATAACTATGGCTACACCTTC
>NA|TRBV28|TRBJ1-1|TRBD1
CASRVTGGNTEAFF
TGTGCCAGCAGGGTCACAGGGGGCAACACTGAAGCTTTCTTT
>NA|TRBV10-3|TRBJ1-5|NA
CAISDQVDQPQHF
TGTGCCATCAGTGACCAGGTTGATCAGCCCCAGCATTTT
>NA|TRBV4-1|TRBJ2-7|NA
CASSQGQAGEQYF
TGCGCCAGCAGCCAAGGACAAGCGGGTGAGCAGTACTTC
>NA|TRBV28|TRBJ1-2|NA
CASRRESYGYTF
TGTGCCAGCCGACGGGAATCCTATGGCTACACCTTC
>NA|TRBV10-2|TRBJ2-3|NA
CASSPAAVRRGADTQYF
TGCGCCAGCAGCCCTGCTGCGGTCCGGCGCGGGGCAGATACGCAGTATTTT
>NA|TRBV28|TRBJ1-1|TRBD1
CASTITGGGDGAEAFF
TGTGCCAGCACCATAACGGGAGGGGGCGATGGGGCTGAAGCTTTCTTT
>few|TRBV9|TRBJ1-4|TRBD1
CASSGGQGSLTNEKLFF
TGTGCCAGCAGCGGGGGACAGGGGAGCTTGACTAATGAAAAACTGTTTTTT
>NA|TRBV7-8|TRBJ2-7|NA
CASSSGSNYEQYF
TGTGCCAGCAGCTCGGGATCTAATTACGAGCAGTACTTC
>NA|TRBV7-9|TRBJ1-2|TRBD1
CASSSYQGAFNYGYTF
TGTGCCAGCAGCTCCTATCAGGGGGCCTTTAACTATGGCTACACCTTC
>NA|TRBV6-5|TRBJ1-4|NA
CASGTNFATNEKLFF
TGTGCCAGCGGGACAAATTTTGCAACTAATGAAAAACTGTTTTTT
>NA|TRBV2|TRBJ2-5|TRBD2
CATERGETQYF
TGTGCCACGGAGCGGGGAGAGACCCAGTACTTC
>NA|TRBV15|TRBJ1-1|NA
CATSRDLITGSLNTEAFF
TGTGCCACCAGCAGAGATTTGATTACAGGAAGTTTGAACACTGAAGCTTTCTTT
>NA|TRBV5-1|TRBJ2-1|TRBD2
CASSLVAGGYNEQFF
TGCGCCAGCAGCTTGGTTGCGGGAGGATACAATGAGCAGTTCTTC
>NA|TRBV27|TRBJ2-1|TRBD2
CASSFSRLAGVSNEQFF
TGTGCCAGCAGTTTCTCCAGACTAGCGGGAGTATCCAATGAGCAGTTCTTC
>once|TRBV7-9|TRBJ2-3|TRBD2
CASSSYLAGGTDTQYF
TGTGCCAGCAGCTCATACTTAGCGGGAGGCACAGATACGCAGTATTTT
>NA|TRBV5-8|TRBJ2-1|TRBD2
CASSGIAGGPLSYNEQFF
TGTGCCAGCAGCGGTATAGCGGGAGGGCCGCTTTCCTACAATGAGCAGTTCTTC
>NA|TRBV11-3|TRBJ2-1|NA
CARSQGGVGNEQFF
TGTGCCAGAAGCCAGGGAGGAGTAGGGAATGAGCAGTTCTTC